The source of this TCR beta chain is a study of spatial heterogeneity in lung cancer. MiXCR, run by TCRdb on the 5' RACE reads, gives a single entry per CDR3 protein. The sample lists approximately 21,000 distinct CDR3 sequences; approximately 4.8% were seen once. The study's findings and limits: Tumor mutation count correlated with how many alpha and beta TCRs expanded intratumorally.

Ten or more counts support this clonotype. The target antigen is unknown. The time point denotes: sample taken at primary tumor resection. The sample consisted of lung tumor tissue, taken at surgery. The TCR was taken from a male donor with early-stage non-small cell lung cancer.

The CDR3 sequence: CASRSGAETQYF. DNA for the CDR3: TGTGCCAGCAGATCAGGGGCCGAGACCCAGTACTTC. The V call is TRBV6-6, the J call TRBJ2-5; possible D gene TRBD1, 6 bases. Trimming removed 6 bases from V and 5 bases from J, with 10 bases in between. CDR1 and CDR2 (germline): MNHNY, SVGAGI (reference sequence). The CDR3 totals 12 residues.